The table lists the clone carrying this T cell receptor beta chain with many counts. Its specificity is unknown. The data originate from a study of T cells after yellow fever vaccination. Study results and limitations: When the response was secondary, it was weaker but reached its peak faster, day 5 versus 15. Clonotypes appearing in both CD4 and CD8 compartments existed, and their share was small.

Germline CDR1 SGHVS, CDR2 FQNEAQ. V dropped 3 bases and J dropped 0 bases, with 5 bases sitting between them. CDR3 length: 13 residues. It was through 5'RACE template switching that TCR cDNA was made, with a universal primer site and UMIs added. TCRdb re-derived calls from the 5' RACE reads in MiXCR, one entry per CDR3 protein. The sample has roughly 310,000 distinct CDR3 sequences; approximately 3.9% are singletons. This material consisted of PBMCs, taken on the day of the yellow fever booster vaccination. V is TRBV7-8 and J is TRBJ1-1; D is uncertain. The source of this sequence is a man aged 18 to 29 who received the YFV17D yellow fever vaccine. The CDR3 region is CASSFIVNTEAFF. CDR3 nucleotide sequence: TGTGCCAGCAGCTTTATAGTGAACACTGAAGCTTTCTTT.